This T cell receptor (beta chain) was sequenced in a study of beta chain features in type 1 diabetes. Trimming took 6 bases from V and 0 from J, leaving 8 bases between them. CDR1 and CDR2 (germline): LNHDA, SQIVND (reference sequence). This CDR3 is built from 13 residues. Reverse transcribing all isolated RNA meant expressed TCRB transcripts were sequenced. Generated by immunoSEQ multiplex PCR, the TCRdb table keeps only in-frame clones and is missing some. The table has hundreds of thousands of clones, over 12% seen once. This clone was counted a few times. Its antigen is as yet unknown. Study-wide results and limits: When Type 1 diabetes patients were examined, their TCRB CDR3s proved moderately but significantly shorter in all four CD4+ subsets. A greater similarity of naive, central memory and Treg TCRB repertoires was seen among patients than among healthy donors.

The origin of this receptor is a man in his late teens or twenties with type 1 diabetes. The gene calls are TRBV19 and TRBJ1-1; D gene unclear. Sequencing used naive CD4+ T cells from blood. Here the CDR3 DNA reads TGTGCCAGTAGGGTAATCATGAACACTGAAGCTTTCTTT. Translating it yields CASRVIMNTEAFF.